Presented here are 25 T cell receptor beta chains from one specimen sequenced in a study of shared clonotypes between healthy human individuals. Clones were read by immunoSEQ multiplex PCR, and TCRdb kept only the in-frame ones, dropping some. The data show hundreds of thousands of clones, about 97% seen once. Terminally differentiated effector memory CD45RA+ cells were excluded by CCR7 positive selection of CD45RO-negative cells. The specimen sequenced was naive CD8+ T cells sorted from blood. Receptors originate from a man aged 30 to 39 in good health.

This sequence joins TRBV6-1 and TRBJ1-5, with a possible D match to TRBD1 (6 bases). This CDR3 region has 13 residues. V lost 8 bases and J 3 bases, leaving 11 bases between the germline ends. Germline V gene data show CDR1 as MNHNS and CDR2 as SASEGT. CDR3 in amino acids: CASGGQFNQPQHF. The CDR3 region has the DNA TGTGCCAGCGGAGGACAGTTCAATCAGCCCCAGCATTTT.

This clone appeared a single time. V and J are TRBV7-9 and TRBJ2-5; TRBD2 agrees at 7 bases. The length of the CDR3 is 15 residues. CDR1 and CDR2 (germline): SEHNR, FQNEAQ (reference sequence). J was trimmed by 1 base and V by 5 bases; bases with no gene match: 7. The CDR3, as DNA: TGTGCCAGCAGCCGGGGGAGGGACGGCCAAGAGACCCAGTACTTC. Its translation: CASSRGRDGQETQYF.

The chain carries TRBV29-1 and TRBJ1-1; D may be TRBD1 (6 bases). This CDR3 is 14 amino acids long. V dropped 7 bases and J dropped 0 bases, with 15 bases sitting between them. Germline CDR1 SQVTM, CDR2 ANQGSEA. The CDR3 reads CSAGGYPVNTEAFF. The CDR3 nucleotides read TGCAGCGCCGGGGGCTACCCCGTGAACACTGAAGCTTTCTTT.

In this sample, this clone turned up once. The J gene is TRBJ2-1, the V gene TRBV6-5; possible D gene TRBD2, 5 bases. Between the trimmed V and J ends, which lost 4 bases and 5 bases, there was a span of 15 bases. Germline V lookup: CDR1 MNHEY, CDR2 SVGAGI. The CDR3 spans 15 residues. The CDR3 sequence is CASSSPTTRDNEQFF. As DNA, the CDR3 is TGTGCCAGCAGTTCCCCAACTACTAGAGACAATGAGCAGTTCTTC.

The chain uses TRBV4-1 and TRBJ2-7; D call uncertain. The V end lost 0 bases, the J end lost 5 bases, and 11 bases lay between the germline ends. The germline gives CDR1 MGHRA, CDR2 YSYEKL. CDR3 length: 14 residues. The CDR3 protein is CASSQDSPPNEQYF. The CDR3 DNA sequence: TGCGCCAGCAGCCAAGATAGCCCCCCGAACGAGCAGTACTTC.

The J gene is TRBJ1-5, the V gene TRBV27, with D uncertain. Trimming removed 6 bases at V and 4 bases at J, with 7 bases between. The CDR3 is made up of 12 amino acids. Germline CDR1 and CDR2: MNHEY and SMNVEV (reference sequence). The CDR3 is CASSRRNQPQHF. The CDR3 DNA follows: TGTGCCAGCAGCCGAAGGAATCAGCCCCAGCATTTT.

This clone showed up just once. This chain links TRBV5-4 with TRBJ2-3; D unresolved. V gave up 2 bases and J gave up 5 bases, with 12 bases separating them. Looked up from germline, CDR1 is SGHNT and CDR2 is YYREEE (reference sequence). The CDR3 runs 14 residues. This CDR3 reads CASSFLGGGDTQYF. The CDR3 nucleotides read TGTGCCAGCAGCTTCCTCGGTGGTGGAGATACGCAGTATTTT.

The chain employs TRBV7-2 and TRBJ2-2, with D perhaps TRBD1 (5 bases). Germline V gives CDR1 SGHTA, CDR2 FQGNSA. CDR3 size: 13 residues. V was clipped by 5 bases and J by 11 bases, with 15 bases between them. CDR3 region: CASSEPPQGELFF. The DNA of the CDR3 is TGTGCCAGCAGCGAGCCCCCCCAGGGCGAGCTGTTTTTT.

The CDR3 DNA reads TGTGCCAGCAGCTTGCGACAATCCTACGAGCAGTACTTC. It translates to CASSLRQSYEQYF. The chain links TRBV5-8 to TRBJ2-7; no clear D. CDR3 length: 13 amino acids. With 1 base removed from V and 1 base from J, the gap between germline ends came to 6 bases. CDR1 is SGHTS, CDR2 YDEGEE, per germline.

This chain joins TRBV27 and TRBJ2-7, with D perhaps TRBD1 (6 bases). The germline gives CDR1 MNHEY, CDR2 SMNVEV (reference sequence). This CDR3 has 12 amino acids. Between the trimmed V and J ends, which lost 3 bases and 7 bases, there was a span of 10 bases. CDR3 protein: CASSLQGQEQYF. In DNA form, the CDR3 reads TGTGCCAGCAGTTTGCAGGGGCAGGAGCAGTACTTC.

This chain links TRBV6-5 with TRBJ2-2, with unresolved D. Deletions cut 5 bases from V and 3 bases from J, with 4 bases between. CDR1 MNHEY and CDR2 SVGAGI come from the germline V gene. This CDR3 has 12 amino acids. Here the CDR3 reads CASSPHTGELFF. The CDR3 coding sequence is TGTGCCAGCAGTCCCCACACCGGGGAGCTGTTTTTT.

The rearrangement uses TRBV4-3 and TRBJ1-1; no reliable D call. The germline V and J ends were trimmed by 2 bases and 4 bases, with 17 bases remaining between them. This CDR3 is 16 amino acids long. Germline-derived CDR1 and CDR2 are LGHNA and YSLEER. The CDR3: CASSQYRRADGTEAFF. The CDR3 DNA follows: TGCGCCAGCAGCCAATACAGACGGGCCGACGGCACTGAAGCTTTCTTT.

The chain joins TRBV6-5 to TRBJ2-1; a weak D match, TRBD2 (6 bases). The germline V gene has CDR1 MNHEY and CDR2 SVGAGI. The CDR3 sequence is 13 residues long. The V gene lost 7 bases and the J gene lost 10 bases, with 17 bases spanning the gap. CDR3 sequence reads: CASTHGGEEEQFF. For the CDR3, the DNA is TGTGCCAGCACTCACGGAGGGGAGGAGGAGCAGTTCTTC.

This chain uses TRBV6-1 with TRBJ2-1; 9 bases match TRBD1. The CDR3 has 16 residues. The germline V gene encodes CDR1 MNHNS and CDR2 SASEGT. The V gene end was trimmed by 4 bases and the J gene end by 3 bases; junction bases not matched to a gene: 7. CDR3 region: CASSGLTGGDYNEQFF. The CDR3 nucleotides are TGTGCCAGCAGTGGACTTACAGGGGGCGACTACAATGAGCAGTTCTTC.

The J gene is TRBJ2-7, the V gene TRBV9; D remains ambiguous. The V and J ends lost 0 bases and 6 bases respectively, with 16 bases between them. The CDR3 covers 15 residues. Germline lookup yields CDR1 SGDLS and CDR2 YYNGEE. CDR3 protein: CASSVVSGPGSEQYF. The CDR3 bases are TGTGCCAGCAGCGTAGTTTCTGGGCCCGGGTCCGAGCAGTACTTC.

As regards this clone: Within the sample, other DNA sequences also encode this same CDR3. The chain links TRBV5-1 to TRBJ2-7, with D perhaps TRBD2 (6 bases). The CDR3 consists of 14 residues. Germline CDR1 SGHRS, CDR2 YFSETQ. V was cut by 0 bases and J by 4 bases, with 11 bases left in between. The CDR3 reads CASSLGGGLYEQYF. DNA for the CDR3: TGCGCCAGCAGCTTGGGGGGAGGCCTGTACGAGCAGTACTTC.

The chain couples TRBV5-1 to TRBJ1-1; D remains unclear. The CDR3 consists of 14 residues. V was clipped by 2 bases and J by 1 base, with 9 bases between them. Germline V CDR1 and CDR2: SGHRS, YFSETQ. The CDR3 DNA reads TGCGCCAGCAGCTTCTCCTACACGAACACTGAAGCTTTCTTT. This encodes CASSFSYTNTEAFF.

Turning to this clone: The same CDR3 is also encoded by other DNA sequences in this sample. This rearrangement joins TRBV7-6 to TRBJ2-3; D not certain. Germline-derived CDR1 and CDR2 are SGHVS and FNYEAQ. The V and J ends lost 2 bases and 2 bases respectively, with 2 bases between them. This CDR3 is 12 amino acids long. CDR3 in DNA: TGTGCCAGCAGCTTACCCACAGATACGCAGTATTTT. Its protein is CASSLPTDTQYF.

A single count supports this clone. The chain has TRBV5-1 and TRBJ2-7, with 7 positions matching TRBD1. This CDR3 is 17 amino acids long. The germline V gene has CDR1 SGHRS and CDR2 YFSETQ. The V and J ends lost 5 bases and 2 bases, in that order; junction bases with no gene match: 16. CDR3 in amino acids: CASRKPIPTGLTYEQYF. DNA for the CDR3: TGCGCCAGCAGGAAGCCAATCCCGACAGGGCTGACCTACGAGCAGTACTTC. The whole variable domain, remainder taken from reference TRBV5-1 and TRBJ2-7, is KAGVTQTPRYLIKTRGQQVTLSCSPISGHRSVSWYQQTPGQGLQFLFEYFSETQRNKGNFPGRFSGRQFSNSRSEMNVSTLELGDSALYLCASRKPIPTGLTYEQYFGPGTRLTVT.

V gene TRBV7-9 combines with J gene TRBJ2-7, with 10 bases matching TRBD2. The CDR3 spans 14 residues. Looked up from germline, CDR1 is SEHNR and CDR2 is FQNEAQ (reference sequence). V dropped 5 bases and J dropped 2; count of bases not matched to a gene: 3. The CDR3 spells CASSISGRAYEQYF. The CDR3 nucleotides are TGTGCCAGCAGCATAAGCGGGAGGGCCTACGAGCAGTACTTC.

The chain is built from TRBV4-1 and TRBJ2-1; 7 bases map to TRBD2. This CDR3 comprises 15 residues. Germline V gives CDR1 MGHRA, CDR2 YSYEKL. The V gene end was trimmed by 0 bases and the J gene end by 10 bases; junction bases not matched to a gene: 9. The CDR3 DNA follows: TGCGCCAGCAGCCAAGAACCGGCGGGAGTTGGGGAGCAGTTCTTC. Translated: CASSQEPAGVGEQFF.

This clone showed up just once. V gene TRBV7-6 combines with J gene TRBJ2-1; 8 nucleotides agree with TRBD2. The CDR3 has 13 residues. V lost 3 bases, J lost 5 bases, and 0 bases stayed unmatched. Looked up from germline, CDR1 is SGHVS and CDR2 is FNYEAQ. CDR3 loop: CASSLGLDNEQFF. In nucleotides, the CDR3 is TGTGCCAGCAGCTTGGGACTAGACAATGAGCAGTTCTTC.

Concerning this clone itself: This CDR3 is also generated by other DNA sequences in the sample. This chain connects TRBV11-2 to TRBJ2-7; no reliable D call. The length of the CDR3 is 13 residues. Trimming left V 1 base short and J 3 bases short, with 7 bases between. CDR1 is SGHAT, CDR2 FQNNGV, per germline. CDR3 in amino acids: CASSLGAFYEQYF. As DNA, the CDR3 is TGTGCCAGCAGCTTAGGCGCATTCTACGAGCAGTACTTC.

The rearrangement uses TRBV5-4 and TRBJ2-7, with D possibly TRBD2 on 6 matching bases. CDR3 size: 16 residues. V lost 2 bases and J lost 5, with 20 bases in between. Germline V gene data show CDR1 as SGHNT and CDR2 as YYREEE (reference sequence). CDR3 region: CASSLRSGTFRNEQYF. The CDR3 DNA sequence: TGTGCCAGCAGCTTACGCTCCGGGACTTTTAGAAACGAGCAGTACTTC.

The V and J genes are TRBV4-1 and TRBJ1-1; no definite D call. This CDR3 has 13 residues. CDR1 is MGHRA, CDR2 YSYEKL, per germline. V was clipped by 0 bases and J by 5 bases, with 7 bases between them. The CDR3 sequence: CASSQEIPTEAFF. The CDR3 coding sequence is TGCGCCAGCAGCCAAGAAATACCGACTGAAGCTTTCTTT.